This T cell receptor (beta chain) originates from a study of T cell responses to AZD1222 COVID-19 vaccine. V lost 7 bases to trimming and J lost 0 bases, with 15 bases between them. CDR3 length: 15 residues. CDR1 and CDR2 (germline): MNHEY, SVGAGI. Profiling relied on immunoSEQ multiplex PCR, and the TCRdb table lists in-frame clones only, not all of them. The sample yields roughly 110,000 clones, around nine tenths seen once. This chain joins TRBV6-5 and TRBJ1-1, with D hard to call. The sample in question was peripheral blood, obtained 28 days after the second AZD1222 dose. The clonotype originates from an adult who received the AZD1222 COVID-19 vaccine. The CDR3 reads CASTTALNMNTEAFF. CDR3 nucleotides: TGTGCCAGCACGACCGCCCTGAACATGAACACTGAAGCTTTCTTT.